The present TCR beta chain was sequenced within a study of regulatory T cells in long-lasting Graves disease. Points from the study as a whole: Persistent Graves' cases showed lower TCR diversity than newly diagnosed cases.

CDR3 regions were amplified by Arm-PCR using iRepertoire HTBI primers to build TCR beta libraries. TCRdb itself ran the multiplex PCR reads through MiXCR, one entry per CDR3 protein. Of 650,000 to 850,000 distinct CDR3 sequences detected, approximately 31% appear once; the ten largest clones hold roughly 41%. The germline CDR1 and CDR2 sequences are ENHRY and SYGVKD. CDR3 length: 16 residues. V was trimmed by 3 bases and J by 0 bases, leaving 12 bases between them. The time point: persistent/refractory GD, antithyroid drugs over 5 years with positive TRAb. Researchers made the TCR library from RNA that was extracted from PBMCs. The authors diagnosed Graves' disease using American Thyroid Association guidelines. A volume of roughly 9.1 milliliters of peripheral blood was collected in EDTA tubes. To note about this clonotype: Its matching antigen is unknown.

V is TRBV10-3 and J is TRBJ1-5; D is undetermined. The TCR comes from a female donor with Graves disease. Sample: peripheral blood mononuclear cells (PBMCs), taken when the disease was refractory, from a patient treated with antithyroid drugs. The CDR3 protein is CAISEGRRNSNQPQHF. The CDR3 bases are TGTGCCATCAGTGAAGGAAGGCGAAATAGCAATCAGCCCCAGCATTTT.